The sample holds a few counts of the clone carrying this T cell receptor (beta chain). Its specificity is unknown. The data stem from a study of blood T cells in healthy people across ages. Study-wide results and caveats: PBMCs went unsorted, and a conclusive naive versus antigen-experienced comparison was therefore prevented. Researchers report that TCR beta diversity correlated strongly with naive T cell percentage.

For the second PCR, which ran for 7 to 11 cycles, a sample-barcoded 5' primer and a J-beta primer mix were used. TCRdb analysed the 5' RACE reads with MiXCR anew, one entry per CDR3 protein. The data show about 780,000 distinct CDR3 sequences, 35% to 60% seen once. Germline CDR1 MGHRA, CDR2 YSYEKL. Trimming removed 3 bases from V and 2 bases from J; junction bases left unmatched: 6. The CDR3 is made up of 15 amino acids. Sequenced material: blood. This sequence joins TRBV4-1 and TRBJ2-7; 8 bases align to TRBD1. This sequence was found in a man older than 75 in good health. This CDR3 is CASSHPARGPYEQYF. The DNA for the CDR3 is TGCGCCAGCAGCCACCCTGCCAGGGGGCCCTACGAGCAGTACTTC.